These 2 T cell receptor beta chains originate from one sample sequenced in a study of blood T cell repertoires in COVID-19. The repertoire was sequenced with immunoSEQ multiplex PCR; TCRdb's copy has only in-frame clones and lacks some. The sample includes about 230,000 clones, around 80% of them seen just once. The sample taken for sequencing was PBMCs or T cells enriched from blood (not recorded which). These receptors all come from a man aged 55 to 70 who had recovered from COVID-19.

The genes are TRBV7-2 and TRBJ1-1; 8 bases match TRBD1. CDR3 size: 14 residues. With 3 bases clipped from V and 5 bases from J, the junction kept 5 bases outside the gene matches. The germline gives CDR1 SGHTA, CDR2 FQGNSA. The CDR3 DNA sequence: TGTGCCAGCAGCTTTACAGGGGGGGTTACTGAAGCTTTCTTT. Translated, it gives CASSFTGGVTEAFF.

The CDR3: CASSQEWGGQHYEQYF. Written as DNA, the CDR3 is TGCGCCAGCAGCCAAGAGTGGGGTGGACAGCACTACGAGCAGTACTTC. This chain uses TRBV4-3 with TRBJ2-7; a possible D gene is TRBD1 (6 bases). This CDR3 has 16 amino acids. Germline-derived CDR1 and CDR2 are LGHNA and YSLEER. The ends were cut back, 0 bases at V and 3 bases at J, with 15 bases in the middle.